These 7 T cell receptor beta chains originate from one sample sequenced in a study of cytomegalovirus exposure and HLA in healthy donors. PCR amplification relied on 60 Vbeta primers (plus 13 Jbeta primers). Only in-frame clones appear in the TCRdb table, and some are missing; sequencing was by immunoSEQ multiplex PCR. The sample consists of fewer than 200,000 clones, around 82% of them appearing once. Sequences were obtained from PBMCs. These receptors were collected from a woman aged 25 to 45 in good health and CMV-seropositive.

In its sample, this clone was seen once. The V and J genes are TRBV28 and TRBJ2-6, with D maybe TRBD1 (6 bases). CDR3 length equals 15 residues. CDR1 is MDHEN and CDR2 is SYDVKM in the germline V gene. The V and J ends lost 2 bases and 4 bases respectively, with 9 bases between them. The CDR3 loop is CASSLAGVGANVLTF. CDR3 nucleotide sequence: TGTGCCAGCAGTTTAGCAGGGGTCGGGGCCAACGTCCTGACTTTC.

This chain connects TRBV27 to TRBJ1-6; 7 bases match TRBD1. The V and J ends lost 3 bases and 11 bases, in that order; junction bases with no gene match: 7. The length of the CDR3 is 14 residues. CDR1 is MNHEY, CDR2 SMNVEV, per germline (reference sequence). The CDR3 protein is CASSFGQDGTPLHF. CDR3 nucleotide sequence: TGTGCCAGCAGTTTTGGACAGGATGGCACACCCCTCCACTTT.

The chain combines TRBV7-9 with TRBJ2-7, with 12 bases that match TRBD1. This CDR3 is built from 16 residues. The V gene end was trimmed by 5 bases and the J gene end by 3 bases; junction bases not matched to a gene: 8. Germline assignment: CDR1 SEHNR and CDR2 FQNEAQ (reference sequence). CDR3 coding DNA: TGTGCCAGCAGCGCAATGGGGGACAGGGGGCTCTACGAGCAGTACTTC. Its translation: CASSAMGDRGLYEQYF. Combining the CDR3 with reference TRBV7-9 and TRBJ2-7 gives the whole variable domain DTGVSQNPRHKITKRGQNVTFRCDPISEHNRLYWYRQTLGQGPEFLTYFQNEAQLEKSRLLSDRFSAERPKGSFSTLEIQRTEQGDSAMYLCASSAMGDRGLYEQYFGPGTRLTVT.

The chain employs TRBV19 and TRBJ1-1; D may be TRBD1 (6 bases). Germline V gene sequence: CDR1 LNHDA, CDR2 SQIVND (reference sequence). V lost 3 bases to trimming and J lost 3 bases, with 14 bases between them. CDR3 length: 15 residues. This CDR3 reads CASSMAPDRYTEAFF. Here the CDR3 DNA reads TGTGCCAGTAGTATGGCCCCAGACAGGTACACTGAAGCTTTCTTT.

The rearrangement joins TRBV4-1 to TRBJ1-5; D might be TRBD1 (5 bases). The CDR3 is made up of 17 amino acids. The V end lost 2 bases, the J end lost 4 bases, and 18 bases lay between the germline ends. Germline lookup yields CDR1 MGHRA and CDR2 YSYEKL. CDR3 sequence: CASSQTARRGRNQPQHF. CDR3 DNA sequence: TGCGCCAGCAGCCAAACGGCGCGGCGGGGGAGGAATCAGCCCCAGCATTTT.

This rearrangement joins TRBV7-2 to TRBJ2-7; 8 nucleotides agree with TRBD1. V gave up 5 bases and J gave up 3 bases; unmatched junction bases: 9. This CDR3 has 15 amino acids. CDR1 and CDR2 (germline): SGHTA, FQGNSA. The CDR3 region has the DNA TGTGCCAGCAGCCCCGGACAGGGAAGAGACTACGAGCAGTACTTC. Its protein is CASSPGQGRDYEQYF.

V is TRBV6-5 and J is TRBJ2-1, with TRBD1 matching over 9 bases. Germline-derived CDR1 and CDR2 are MNHEY and SVGAGI. V trimming: 5 bases; J trimming: 3 bases; junction bases outside the gene matches: 5. This CDR3 is 15 amino acids long. The CDR3 DNA is TGTGCCAGCAGTCCGGGACAGGGCAACTACAATGAGCAGTTCTTC. This gives the protein CASSPGQGNYNEQFF.